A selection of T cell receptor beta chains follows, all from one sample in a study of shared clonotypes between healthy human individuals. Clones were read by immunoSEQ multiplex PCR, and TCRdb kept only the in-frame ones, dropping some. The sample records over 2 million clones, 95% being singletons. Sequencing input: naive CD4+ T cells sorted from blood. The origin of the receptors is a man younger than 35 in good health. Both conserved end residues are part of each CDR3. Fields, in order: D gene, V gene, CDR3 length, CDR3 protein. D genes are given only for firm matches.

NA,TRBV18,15,CASSPRAGTNTEAFF
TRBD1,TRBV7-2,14,CASSGTGGFYEQYF
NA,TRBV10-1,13,CASSEQANTEAFF
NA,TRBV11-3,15,CASRSAGSGANVLTF
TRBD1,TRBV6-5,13,CASTTGGGNTIYF
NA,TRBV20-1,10,CSARNDEQYF
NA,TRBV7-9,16,CASTVIGDRNTGELFF
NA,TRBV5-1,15,CASSTDGQSNTEAFF
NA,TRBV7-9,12,CASIVVPGAAFF
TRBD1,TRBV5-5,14,CASSRRDRENIQYF
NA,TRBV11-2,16,CASSFLGSLSYNEQFF
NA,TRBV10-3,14,CAISLNIGGNEQYF
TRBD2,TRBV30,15,CAWIRRGANTGELFF
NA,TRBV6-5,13,CASSNGHSYGYTF
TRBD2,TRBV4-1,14,CASSQGLAGPEQYF
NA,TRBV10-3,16,CAISGNPFPGSTEAFF
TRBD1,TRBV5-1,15,CASSLGQGILDEQFF
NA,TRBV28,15,CASSPPAGAPYEQYF
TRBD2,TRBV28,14,CASSLVAGGDTQYF
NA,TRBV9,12,CASSGSPYEQYF
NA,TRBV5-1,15,CASSLAGTEYEKLFF
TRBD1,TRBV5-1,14,CASSRTGVNTEAFF
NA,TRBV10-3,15,CAIRDSLLTTGELFF
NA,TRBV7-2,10,CASSLGGYTF
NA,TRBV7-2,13,CASSFSDSYEQYF
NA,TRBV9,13,CASSVIAHYGYTF